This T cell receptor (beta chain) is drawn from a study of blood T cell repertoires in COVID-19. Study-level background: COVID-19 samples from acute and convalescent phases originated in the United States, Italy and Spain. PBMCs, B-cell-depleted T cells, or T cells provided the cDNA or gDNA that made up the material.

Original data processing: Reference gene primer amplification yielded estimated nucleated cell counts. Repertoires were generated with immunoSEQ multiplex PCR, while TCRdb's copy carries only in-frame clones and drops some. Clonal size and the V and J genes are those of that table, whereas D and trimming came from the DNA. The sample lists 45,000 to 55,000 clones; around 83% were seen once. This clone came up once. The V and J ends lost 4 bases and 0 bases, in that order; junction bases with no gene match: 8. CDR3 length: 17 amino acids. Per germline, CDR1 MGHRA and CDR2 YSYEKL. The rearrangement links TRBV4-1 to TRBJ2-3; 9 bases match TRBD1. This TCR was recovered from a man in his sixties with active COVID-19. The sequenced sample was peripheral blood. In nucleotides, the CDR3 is TGCGCCAGCAGCCGAACAGGGGGCTCGTCTAGCACAGATACGCAGTATTTT. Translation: CASSRTGGSSSTDTQYF.